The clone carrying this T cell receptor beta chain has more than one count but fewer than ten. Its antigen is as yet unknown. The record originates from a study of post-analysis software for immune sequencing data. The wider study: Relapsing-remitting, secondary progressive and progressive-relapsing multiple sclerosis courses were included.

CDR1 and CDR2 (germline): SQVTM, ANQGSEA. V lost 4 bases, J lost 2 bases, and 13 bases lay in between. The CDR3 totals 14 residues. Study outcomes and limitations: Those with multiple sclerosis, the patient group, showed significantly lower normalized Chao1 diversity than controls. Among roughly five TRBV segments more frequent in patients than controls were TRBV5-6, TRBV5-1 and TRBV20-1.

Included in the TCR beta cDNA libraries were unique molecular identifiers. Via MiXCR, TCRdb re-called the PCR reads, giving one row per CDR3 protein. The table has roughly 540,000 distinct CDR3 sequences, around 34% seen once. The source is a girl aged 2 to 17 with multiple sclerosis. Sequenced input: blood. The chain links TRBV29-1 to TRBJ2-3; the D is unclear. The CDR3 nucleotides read TGCAGCGTTGCGGCAGGTACCCCCACAGATACGCAGTATTTT. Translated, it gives CSVAAGTPTDTQYF.